A selection of T cell receptor beta chains follows, all from one sample in a study of OX40 agonist ivuxolimab in advanced cancers. TCRdb's table, derived via immunoSEQ multiplex PCR, lists solely in-frame clones and lacks some. The data show tens of thousands of clones, about nine tenths seen once. Here the sequenced sample was CD4+ or CD8+ T cells sorted from blood, taken in a trial of the OX40 agonist ivuxolimab. These receptors were taken from an adult with an advanced solid tumor such as melanoma, head and neck, liver or kidney cancer. CDR3s include the opening cysteine and the closing phenylalanine or tryptophan. Each record gives: clone size, D gene, J gene, V gene, CDR3 length, CDR3 protein, CDR3 DNA. A D gene is named only where the DNA matches it firmly. A row's size may be missing; if present it is once, few, many or a size class.

once	TRBD2	TRBJ2-3	TRBV5-1	14	CASSPGLDTDTQYF	TGCGCCAGCAGCCCAGGACTAGACACAGATACGCAGTATTTT
.	.	TRBJ1-4	TRBV18	14	CASSPNREPRRLFF	TGTGCCAGCTCACCCAACCGGGAGCCCCGTAGACTGTTTTTT
.	.	TRBJ2-3	TRBV11-2	12	CASSQDRDTQYF	TGTGCCAGCAGCCAAGATCGAGATACGCAGTATTTT
.	.	TRBJ1-2	TRBV6-1	12	CASSEGSYGYTF	TGTGCCAGCAGTGAAGGCAGCTATGGCTACACCTTC
.	.	TRBJ1-4	TRBV9	17	CASSVGVGYATNEKLFF	TGTGCCAGCAGCGTAGGAGTGGGGTATGCAACTAATGAAAAACTGTTTTTT
.	TRBD1	TRBJ2-1	TRBV6-1	15	CASSPGTGNYNEQFF	TGTGCCAGCAGTCCTGGGACAGGGAACTACAATGAGCAGTTCTTC
.	.	TRBJ2-2	TRBV7-3	13	CASSPRNHRGAVF	TGTGCCAGCAGCCCCCGCAACCACCGGGGAGCTGTTTTT
.	.	TRBJ2-3	TRBV28	15	CASSFSQTGPNTQYF	TGTGCCAGCAGTTTTTCGCAGACAGGTCCCAATACGCAGTATTTT
.	.	TRBJ1-5	TRBV6-1	12	CASSFYKWPQHF	TGTGCCAGCAGTTTTTATAAGTGGCCCCAGCATTTT
once	TRBD1	TRBJ2-4	TRBV7-2	14	CASSLNPGGGIQYF	TGTGCCAGCAGCTTAAATCCAGGGGGTGGCATTCAGTACTTC
.	.	TRBJ2-1	TRBV5-1	14	CASSPGPRVDEQFF	TGCGCCAGCAGCCCAGGGCCCCGCGTCGATGAGCAGTTCTTC
few	.	TRBJ1-2	TRBV7-9	13	CASSSQGTHGYTF	TGTGCCAGCAGTTCACAGGGAACTCATGGCTACACCTTC
once	.	TRBJ2-4	TRBV28	15	CASSLNQRAKNIQYF	TGTGCCAGCAGTTTAAATCAGAGAGCCAAAAACATTCAGTACTTC
.	.	TRBJ2-1	TRBV14	15	CASSHRLTTYNEQFF	TGTGCCAGCAGCCATAGATTGACAACCTACAATGAGCAGTTCTTC
.	.	TRBJ2-5	TRBV20-1	11	CSASATETQYF	TGCAGTGCTTCGGCCACCGAGACCCAGTACTTC
.	TRBD2	TRBJ2-5	TRBV5-1	18	CASSLGVRTSGGQETQYF	TGCGCCAGCAGCTTGGGGGTCAGGACTAGCGGGGGACAAGAGACCCAGTACTTC
few	.	TRBJ2-7	TRBV10-3	14	CATPVTRENDEQYF	TGTGCCACCCCAGTGACTAGGGAAAATGACGAGCAGTACTTC
.	TRBD1	TRBJ1-1	TRBV28	15	CASSRGQGGYTEAFF	TGTGCCAGCAGCCGCGGACAGGGGGGATACACTGAAGCTTTCTTT
.	.	TRBJ2-2	TRBV11-3	14	CASSLSRAGGELFF	TGTGCCAGCAGCTTAAGCAGGGCTGGCGGGGAGCTGTTTTTT
.	TRBD1	TRBJ2-7	TRBV5-1	15	CASSWDRASSYEQYF	TGCGCCAGCAGCTGGGACAGGGCAAGCTCCTACGAGCAGTACTTC
.	.	TRBJ1-2	TRBV5-4	13	CASSQQGVSGYTF	TGTGCCAGCAGTCAACAGGGTGTGAGTGGCTACACCTTC
.	.	TRBJ2-3	TRBV11-2	18	CASSLVVRGRLFTDTQYF	TGTGCCAGCAGCTTAGTGGTCCGGGGACGGCTATTCACAGATACGCAGTATTTT
.	.	TRBJ1-3	TRBV4-1	16	CASSRQAADPGNTIYF	TGCGCCAGCAGCCGACAGGCCGCGGATCCTGGAAACACCATATATTTT
.	.	TRBJ2-1	TRBV6-6	13	CASSYGQDNEQFF	TGTGCCAGCAGTTACGGCCAGGACAATGAGCAGTTCTTC
.	.	TRBJ2-7	TRBV6-5	15	CASSYDSQGSYEQYF	TGTGCCAGCAGTTACGATTCGCAGGGATCTTACGAGCAGTACTTC
.	.	TRBJ2-1	TRBV5-4	15	CASSFAPSSYNEQFF	TGTGCCAGCAGCTTTGCACCGAGCTCCTACAATGAGCAGTTCTTC
.	TRBD1	TRBJ1-2	TRBV7-6	15	CASSSGASGGGGYTF	TGTGCCAGCAGCTCAGGGGCATCAGGGGGCGGAGGCTACACCTTC
.	TRBD1	TRBJ1-3	TRBV4-1	16	CASSQGPTGAGNTIYF	TGCGCCAGCAGCCAAGGCCCGACAGGGGCTGGAAACACCATATATTTT
.	.	TRBJ1-1	TRBV6-5	13	CASSPRRNTEAFF	TGTGCCAGCAGTCCCAGACGGAACACTGAAGCTTTCTTT
.	.	TRBJ2-1	TRBV9	15	CASSAGVGTYNEQFF	TGTGCCAGCAGCGCGGGGGTTGGGACCTACAATGAGCAGTTCTTC
.	.	TRBJ2-5	TRBV5-8	15	CASSLLGQVQETQYF	TGTGCCAGCAGCTTGTTGGGGCAGGTCCAAGAGACCCAGTACTTC
.	TRBD1	TRBJ1-4	TRBV28	15	CASSWETGYNEKLFF	TGTGCCAGCAGTTGGGAGACAGGGTATAATGAAAAACTGTTTTTT
.	.	TRBJ1-6	TRBV5-6	16	CASSPVPGTANSPLHF	TGTGCCAGCAGCCCGGTTCCCGGGACGGCCAATTCACCCCTCCACTTT
.	TRBD1	TRBJ1-2	TRBV28	15	CASRRPGQGLYGYTF	TGTGCCAGCAGGAGACCGGGACAGGGTCTCTATGGCTACACCTTC
.	TRBD2	TRBJ2-3	TRBV7-9	16	CASSPGLAGSGDTQYF	TGTGCCAGCAGCCCAGGACTAGCGGGCTCGGGTGATACGCAGTATTTT
.	.	TRBJ2-5	TRBV7-9	13	CASSLRGVQTQYF	TGTGCCAGCAGCTTACGTGGGGTCCAGACCCAGTACTTC
.	TRBD1	TRBJ2-5	TRBV6-5	13	CASSRTGRETQYF	TGTGCCAGCAGCCGGACAGGGCGAGAGACCCAGTACTTC
.	TRBD1	TRBJ1-1	TRBV18	16	CASSPVGDRGNTEAFF	TGTGCCAGCTCACCAGTCGGAGACAGGGGGAACACTGAAGCTTTCTTT
.	.	TRBJ2-5	TRBV18	13	CASSMGHQETQYF	TGTGCCAGCTCAATGGGACACCAAGAGACCCAGTACTTC
.	.	TRBJ2-5	TRBV19	13	CASSTQGPETQYF	TGTGCCAGTAGTACACAGGGCCCGGAGACCCAGTACTTC
.	TRBD1	TRBJ1-2	TRBV5-4	13	CATRTGEHYGYTF	TGTGCGACGAGGACAGGGGAGCACTATGGCTACACCTTC
.	.	TRBJ2-1	TRBV12-2	12	CASRSDLNEQFF	TGTGCAAGTCGCTCGGACTTAAATGAGCAGTTCTTC
.	.	TRBJ1-1	TRBV5-4	16	CASSPQVGQSNTEAFF	TGTGCCAGCAGCCCGCAGGTGGGCCAATCGAACACTGAAGCTTTCTTT
once	.	TRBJ2-2	TRBV15	14	CATSRGDPTGELFF	TGTGCCACCAGCAGAGGGGATCCAACCGGGGAGCTGTTTTTT
.	TRBD1	TRBJ1-2	TRBV4-1	15	CASSPQGQGAYGYTF	TGCGCCAGCAGCCCCCAAGGACAGGGCGCTTATGGCTACACCTTC
few	.	TRBJ2-3	TRBV28	13	CATSPQGADTQYF	TGTGCCACTAGTCCGCAGGGCGCAGATACGCAGTATTTT